This T cell receptor beta chain derives from a study of prognosis after radiotherapy for stage I lung cancer. Study context: A median of about seven months after radiotherapy, distant metastases were seen in several patients, while no significant progression was shown by 15.

With two-round multiplex PCR, TCR beta CDR3 sequences were amplified from genomic DNA. First-round PCR amplification was performed with primers specific to each TRBV and TRBJ gene. TCRdb re-analysed the multiplex PCR reads in MiXCR, keeping a single row per CDR3 protein. The sample lists around 30,000 distinct CDR3 sequences, around 35% seen once, with roughly 15% in the top ten. As regards this clonotype: What it recognizes is unknown.

Notes on the study in general: Metastatic and non-metastatic patients reportedly diverged in TRBV and TRBJ gene usage.

Germline loops: CDR1 SGHRS, CDR2 YFSETQ. The germline V and J ends were trimmed by 3 bases and 0 bases, with 24 bases remaining between them. The CDR3 has 19 amino acids. This TCR came from a donor over 45 with non-small cell lung cancer. The V and J genes are TRBV5-1 and TRBJ1-1; unclear D gene. The sample was PBMCs, taken before or after stereotactic body radiation therapy (not recorded which). The CDR3 DNA reads TGCGCCAGCAGCTCCCGAGGGCTAAGAACCATAACAGTGAACACTGAAGCTTTCTTT. Its translation is CASSSRGLRTITVNTEAFF.